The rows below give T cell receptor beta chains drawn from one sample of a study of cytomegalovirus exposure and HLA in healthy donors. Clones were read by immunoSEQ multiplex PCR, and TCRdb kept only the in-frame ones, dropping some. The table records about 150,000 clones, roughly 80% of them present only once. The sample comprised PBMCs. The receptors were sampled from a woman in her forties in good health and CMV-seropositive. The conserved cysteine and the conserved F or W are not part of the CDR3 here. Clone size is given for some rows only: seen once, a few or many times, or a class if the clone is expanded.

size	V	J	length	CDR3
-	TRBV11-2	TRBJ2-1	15	ASSLRFIAGMGNEQF
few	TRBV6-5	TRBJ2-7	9	ATTQGSEQY
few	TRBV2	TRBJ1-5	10	ASSERTFVLH
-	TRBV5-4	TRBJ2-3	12	ASSLQGDTDTQY
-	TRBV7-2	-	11	ASSFGYLYEQY
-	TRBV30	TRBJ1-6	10	AWTRGNSPLH
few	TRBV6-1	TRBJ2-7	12	ASNEAGGFYEQY
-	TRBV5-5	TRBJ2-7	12	ASSLASGFDEQY
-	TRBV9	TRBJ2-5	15	ASSLTTSGGAGETQY
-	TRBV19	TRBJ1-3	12	ASTIDRKPNTIY
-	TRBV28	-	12	ASSDGTVSYEQY
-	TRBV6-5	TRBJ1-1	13	ASTRTVTGNTEAF
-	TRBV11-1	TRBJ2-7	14	ASSLGGATPVYEQY
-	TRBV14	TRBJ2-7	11	ASSRTSTYEQY
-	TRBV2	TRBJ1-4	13	ASSEQGLTNEKLF
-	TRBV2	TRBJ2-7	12	ASSHGTRPYEQY
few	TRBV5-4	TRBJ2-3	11	ASSLQGADTQY
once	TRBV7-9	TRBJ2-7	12	ASSKGGGLIEQY
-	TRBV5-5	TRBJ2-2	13	ASSLGRGNTGELF
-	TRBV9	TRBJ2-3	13	ATSELAGGGDTQY
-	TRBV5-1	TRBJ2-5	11	ASRGTTQETQY
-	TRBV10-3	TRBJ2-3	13	AISEGAGSTDTQY
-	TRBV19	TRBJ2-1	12	ASSIVPRVGEQF
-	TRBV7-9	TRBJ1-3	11	ASSPGAGNTIY
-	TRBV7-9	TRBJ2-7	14	ASSRRRTSGLYEQY
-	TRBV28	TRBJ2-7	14	ASRPGGGDGTYEQY
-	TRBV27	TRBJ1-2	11	ASSKGVLHGYT
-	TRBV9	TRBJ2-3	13	ASSGTSGATDTQY
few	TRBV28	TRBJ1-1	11	ASSPTGRTEAF
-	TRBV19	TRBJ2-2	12	ASSMGLAGRELF
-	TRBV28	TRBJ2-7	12	ASKSLAASYEQY
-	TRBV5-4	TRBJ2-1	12	ASSGDRGDNEQF